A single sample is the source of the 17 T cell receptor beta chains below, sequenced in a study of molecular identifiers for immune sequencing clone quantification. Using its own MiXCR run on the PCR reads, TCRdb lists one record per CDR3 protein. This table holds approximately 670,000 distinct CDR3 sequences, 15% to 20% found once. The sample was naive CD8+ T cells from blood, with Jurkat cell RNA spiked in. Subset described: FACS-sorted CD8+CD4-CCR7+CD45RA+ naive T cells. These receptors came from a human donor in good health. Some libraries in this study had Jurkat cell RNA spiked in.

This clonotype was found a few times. This CDR3 is CASSGRLAPYEQYF. The CDR3 DNA reads TGTGCCAGCAGTGGCCGACTAGCGCCCTACGAGCAGTACTTC. The rearrangement links TRBV25-1 to TRBJ2-7; 8 bases agree with TRBD2. V lost 4 bases to trimming and J lost 2 bases; unmatched junction nucleotides: 4. CDR3 length equals 14 residues. Germline-derived CDR1 and CDR2 are MGHDK and SYGVNS.

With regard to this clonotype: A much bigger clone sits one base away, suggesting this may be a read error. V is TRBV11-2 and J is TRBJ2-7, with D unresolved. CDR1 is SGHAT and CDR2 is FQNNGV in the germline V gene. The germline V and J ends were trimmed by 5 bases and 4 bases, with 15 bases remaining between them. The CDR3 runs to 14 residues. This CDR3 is CASSPRAVRYEQYF. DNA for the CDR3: TGTGCCAGCAGCCCCCGGGCAGTTAGATACGAGCAGTACTTC.

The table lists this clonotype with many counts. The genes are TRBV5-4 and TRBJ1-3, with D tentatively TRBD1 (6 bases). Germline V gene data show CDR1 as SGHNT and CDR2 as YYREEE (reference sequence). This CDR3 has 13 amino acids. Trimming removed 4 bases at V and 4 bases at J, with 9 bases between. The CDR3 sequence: CASSGTPGNTIYF. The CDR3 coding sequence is TGTGCCAGCAGCGGGACACCGGGAAACACCATATATTTT.

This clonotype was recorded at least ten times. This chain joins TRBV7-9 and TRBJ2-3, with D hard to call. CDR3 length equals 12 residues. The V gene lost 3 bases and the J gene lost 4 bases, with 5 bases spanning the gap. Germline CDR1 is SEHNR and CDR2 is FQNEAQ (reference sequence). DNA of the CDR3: TGTGCCAGCAGCTTTGGGGCAGATACGCAGTATTTT. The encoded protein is CASSFGADTQYF.

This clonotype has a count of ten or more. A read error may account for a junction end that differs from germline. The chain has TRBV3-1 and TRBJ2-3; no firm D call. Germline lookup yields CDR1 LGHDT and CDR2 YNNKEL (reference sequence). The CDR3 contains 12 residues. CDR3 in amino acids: CASSQPTDTQYF. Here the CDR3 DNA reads TGCGCCAGCAGCCAACCCACAGATACGCAGTATTTT.

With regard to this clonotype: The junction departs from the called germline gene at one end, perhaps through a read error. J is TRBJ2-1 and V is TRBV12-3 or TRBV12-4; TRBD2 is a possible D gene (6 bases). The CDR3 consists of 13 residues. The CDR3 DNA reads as TGTGCCGGCAGTCCCTTACTAGCCGATGAGCAGTTCTTC. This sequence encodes CAGSPLLADEQFF.

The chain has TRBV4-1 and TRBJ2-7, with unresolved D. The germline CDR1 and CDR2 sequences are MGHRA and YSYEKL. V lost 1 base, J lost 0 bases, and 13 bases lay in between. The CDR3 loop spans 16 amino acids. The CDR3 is CASSQVFGSSSYEQYF. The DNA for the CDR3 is TGCGCCAGCAGCCAAGTGTTTGGTTCAAGCTCCTACGAGCAGTACTTC.

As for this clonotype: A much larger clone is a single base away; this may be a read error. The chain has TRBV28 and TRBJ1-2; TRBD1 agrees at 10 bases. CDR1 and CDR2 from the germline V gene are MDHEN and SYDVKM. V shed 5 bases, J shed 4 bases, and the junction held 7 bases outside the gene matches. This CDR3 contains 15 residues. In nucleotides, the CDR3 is TGTGCCAGCAGTCCCGGGACAGGGGAGACCTATGGCTACACCTTC. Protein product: CASSPGTGETYGYTF.

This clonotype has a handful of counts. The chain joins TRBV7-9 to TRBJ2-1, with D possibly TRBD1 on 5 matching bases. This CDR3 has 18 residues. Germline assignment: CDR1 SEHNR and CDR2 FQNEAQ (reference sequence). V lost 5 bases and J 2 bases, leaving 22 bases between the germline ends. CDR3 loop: CASSPSRGADGAYNEQFF. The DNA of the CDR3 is TGTGCCAGCAGCCCCAGCCGTGGGGCGGACGGCGCCTACAATGAGCAGTTCTTC. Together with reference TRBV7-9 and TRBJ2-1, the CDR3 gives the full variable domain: DTGVSQNPRHKITKRGQNVTFRCDPISEHNRLYWYRQTLGQGPEFLTYFQNEAQLEKSRLLSDRFSAERPKGSFSTLEIQRTEQGDSAMYLCASSPSRGADGAYNEQFFGPGTRLTVL.

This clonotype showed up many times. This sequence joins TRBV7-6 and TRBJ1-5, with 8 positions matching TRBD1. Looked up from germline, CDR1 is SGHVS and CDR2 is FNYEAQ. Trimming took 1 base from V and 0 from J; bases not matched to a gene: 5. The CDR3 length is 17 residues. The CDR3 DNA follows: TGTGCCAGCAGCTTAGGCCAGGGGGCGCGTAGCAATCAGCCCCAGCATTTT. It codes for CASSLGQGARSNQPQHF.

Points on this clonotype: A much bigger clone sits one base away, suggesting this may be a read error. This chain's CDR3 is CRAPDRDTYYEQYF. CDR3 DNA: TGCAGGGCTCCCGACCGGGACACCTACTACGAGCAGTACTTC. The chain couples TRBV20-1 to TRBJ2-7; D might be TRBD1 (6 bases). The CDR3 extends over 14 amino acids. Germline loops: CDR1 DFQATT, CDR2 SNEGSKA (reference sequence).

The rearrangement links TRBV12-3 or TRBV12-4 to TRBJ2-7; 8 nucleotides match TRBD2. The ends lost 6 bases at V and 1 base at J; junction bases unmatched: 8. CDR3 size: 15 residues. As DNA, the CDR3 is TGTGCCAGCAGCGCCACGGGACTAGGATCCTACGAGCAGTACTTC. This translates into CASSATGLGSYEQYF.

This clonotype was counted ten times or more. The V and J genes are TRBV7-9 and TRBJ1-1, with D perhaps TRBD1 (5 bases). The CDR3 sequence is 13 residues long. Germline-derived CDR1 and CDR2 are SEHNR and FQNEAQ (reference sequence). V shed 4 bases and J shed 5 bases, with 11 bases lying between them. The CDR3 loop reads CASSSLGGTEAFF. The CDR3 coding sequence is TGTGCCAGCAGCTCGCTGGGGGGGACTGAAGCTTTCTTT.

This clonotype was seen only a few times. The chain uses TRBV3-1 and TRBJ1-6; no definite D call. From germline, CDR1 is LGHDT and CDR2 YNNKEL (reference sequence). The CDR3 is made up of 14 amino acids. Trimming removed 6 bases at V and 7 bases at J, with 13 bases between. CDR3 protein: CASSSLSKNSPLHF. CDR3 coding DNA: TGTGCCAGCAGTTCTCTTTCGAAGAATTCACCCCTCCACTTT.

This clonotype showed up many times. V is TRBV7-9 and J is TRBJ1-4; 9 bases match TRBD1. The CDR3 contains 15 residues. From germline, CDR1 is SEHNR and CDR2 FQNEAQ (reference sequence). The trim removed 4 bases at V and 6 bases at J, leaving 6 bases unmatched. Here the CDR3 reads CASSSGQGQDEKLFF. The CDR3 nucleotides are TGTGCCAGCAGCTCCGGACAGGGGCAAGATGAAAAACTGTTTTTT.

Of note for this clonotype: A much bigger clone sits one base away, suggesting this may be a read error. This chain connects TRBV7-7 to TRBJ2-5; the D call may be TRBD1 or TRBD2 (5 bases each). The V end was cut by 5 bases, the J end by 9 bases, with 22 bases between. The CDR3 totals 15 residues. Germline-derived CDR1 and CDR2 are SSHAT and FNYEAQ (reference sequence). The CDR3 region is CASSMAYEGLEAQYF. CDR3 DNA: TGTGCCAGCAGCATGGCCTACGAGGGGTTGGAGGCCCAGTACTTC.

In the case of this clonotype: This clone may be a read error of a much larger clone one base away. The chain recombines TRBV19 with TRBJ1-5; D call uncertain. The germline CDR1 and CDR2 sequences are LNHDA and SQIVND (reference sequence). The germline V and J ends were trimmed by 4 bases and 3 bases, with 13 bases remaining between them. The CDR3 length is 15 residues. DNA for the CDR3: TGTGCCAGTAGTAATTCGTGGGAGATCAATCAGCCCCAGCATTTT. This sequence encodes CASSNSWEINQPQHF.